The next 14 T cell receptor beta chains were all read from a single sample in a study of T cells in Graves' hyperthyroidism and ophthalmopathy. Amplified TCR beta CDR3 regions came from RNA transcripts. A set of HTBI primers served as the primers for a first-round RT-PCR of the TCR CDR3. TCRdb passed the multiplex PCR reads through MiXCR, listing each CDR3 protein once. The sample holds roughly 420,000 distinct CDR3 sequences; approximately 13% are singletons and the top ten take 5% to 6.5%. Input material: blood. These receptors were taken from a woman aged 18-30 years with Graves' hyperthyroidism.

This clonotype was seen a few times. CDR3 DNA sequence: TGTGCCAGTAGTATAGCACCCGGGGCCCCGAACACCGGGGAGCTGTTTTTT. This gives the protein CASSIAPGAPNTGELFF. This rearrangement joins TRBV19 to TRBJ2-2; D might be TRBD1 or TRBD2, each matching 5 bases. The V end lost 1 base, the J end lost 0 bases, and 12 bases lay between the germline ends. CDR3 length: 17 amino acids. Germline V gene data show CDR1 as LNHDA and CDR2 as SQIVND (reference sequence).

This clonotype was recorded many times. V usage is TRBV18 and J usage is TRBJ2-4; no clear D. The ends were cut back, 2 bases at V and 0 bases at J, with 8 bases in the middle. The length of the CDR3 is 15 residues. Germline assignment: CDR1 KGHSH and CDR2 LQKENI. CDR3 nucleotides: TGTGCCAGCTCACCAGGGTTTTTAGCCAAAAACATTCAGTACTTC. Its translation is CASSPGFLAKNIQYF.

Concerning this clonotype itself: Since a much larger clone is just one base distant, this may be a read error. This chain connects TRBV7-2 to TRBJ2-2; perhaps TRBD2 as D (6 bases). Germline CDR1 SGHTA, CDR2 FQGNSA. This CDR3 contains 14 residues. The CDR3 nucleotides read TGTGCCAGCGGACGGGACGGAGGAGGCGGGGAGCCGTTTTTT. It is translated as CASGRDGGGGEPFF. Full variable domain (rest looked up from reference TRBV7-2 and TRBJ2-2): GAGVSQSPSNKVTEKGKDVELRCDPISGHTALYWYRQSLGQGLEFLIYFQGNSAPDKSGLPSDRFSAERTGGSVSTLTIQRTQQEDSAVYLCASGRDGGGGEPFFGEGSRLTVL.

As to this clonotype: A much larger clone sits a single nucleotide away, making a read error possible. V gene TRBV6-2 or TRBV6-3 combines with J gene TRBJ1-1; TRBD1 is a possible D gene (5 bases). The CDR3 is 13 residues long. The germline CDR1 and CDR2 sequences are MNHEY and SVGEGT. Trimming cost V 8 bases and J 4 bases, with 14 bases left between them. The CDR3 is CASRELRGTEAFF. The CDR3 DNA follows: TGTGCCAGCCGCGAGCTAAGGGGCACTGAAGCTTTCTTT.

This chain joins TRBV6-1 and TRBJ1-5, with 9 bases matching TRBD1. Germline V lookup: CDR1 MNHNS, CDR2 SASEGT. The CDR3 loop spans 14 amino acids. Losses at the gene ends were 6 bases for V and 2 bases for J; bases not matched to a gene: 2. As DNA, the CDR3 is TGTGCCAGCAGACAGGGGGCGGGCAATCAGCCCCAGCATTTT. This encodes CASRQGAGNQPQHF.

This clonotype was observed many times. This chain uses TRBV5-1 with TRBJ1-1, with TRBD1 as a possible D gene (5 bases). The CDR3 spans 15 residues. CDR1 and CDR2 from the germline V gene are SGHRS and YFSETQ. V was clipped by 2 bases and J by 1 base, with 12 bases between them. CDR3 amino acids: CASSFSGKSNTEAFF. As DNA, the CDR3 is TGCGCCAGCAGCTTTTCAGGGAAATCGAACACTGAAGCTTTCTTT.

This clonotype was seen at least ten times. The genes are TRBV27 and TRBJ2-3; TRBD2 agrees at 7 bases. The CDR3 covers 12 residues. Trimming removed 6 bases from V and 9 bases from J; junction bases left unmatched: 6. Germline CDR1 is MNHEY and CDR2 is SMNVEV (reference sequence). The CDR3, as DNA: TGTGCCAGCAGGGGGGGGGAACTGACGCAGTATTTT. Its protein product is CASRGGELTQYF.

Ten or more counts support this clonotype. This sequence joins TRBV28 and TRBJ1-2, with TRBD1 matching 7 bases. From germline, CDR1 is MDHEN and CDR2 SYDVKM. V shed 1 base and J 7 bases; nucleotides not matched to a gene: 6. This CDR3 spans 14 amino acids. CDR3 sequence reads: CASSLFRQGGGYTF. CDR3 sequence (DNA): TGTGCCAGCAGTTTATTTCGGCAGGGGGGTGGCTACACCTTC.

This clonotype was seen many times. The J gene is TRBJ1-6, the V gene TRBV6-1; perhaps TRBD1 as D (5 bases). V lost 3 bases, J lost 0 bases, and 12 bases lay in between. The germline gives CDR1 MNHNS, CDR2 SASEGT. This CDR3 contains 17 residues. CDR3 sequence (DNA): TGTGCCAGCAGTGAGGGGCAGGGACGCTCCTATAATTCACCCCTCCACTTT. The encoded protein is CASSEGQGRSYNSPLHF.

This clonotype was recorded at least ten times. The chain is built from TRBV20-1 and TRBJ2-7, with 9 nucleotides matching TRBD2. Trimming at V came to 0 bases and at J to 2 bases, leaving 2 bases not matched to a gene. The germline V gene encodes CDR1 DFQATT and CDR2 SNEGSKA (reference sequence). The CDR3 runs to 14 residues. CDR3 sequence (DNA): TGCAGTGCTAGAGATCAGCGGGAGGCCTACGAGCAGTACTTC. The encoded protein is CSARDQREAYEQYF.

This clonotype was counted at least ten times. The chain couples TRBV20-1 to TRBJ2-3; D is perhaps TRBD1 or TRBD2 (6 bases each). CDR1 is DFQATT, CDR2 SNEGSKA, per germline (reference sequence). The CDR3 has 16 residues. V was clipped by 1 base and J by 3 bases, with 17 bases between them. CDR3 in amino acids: CSARAHGQGRTDTQYF. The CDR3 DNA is TGCAGTGCTAGAGCCCACGGCCAGGGGAGGACAGATACGCAGTATTTT.

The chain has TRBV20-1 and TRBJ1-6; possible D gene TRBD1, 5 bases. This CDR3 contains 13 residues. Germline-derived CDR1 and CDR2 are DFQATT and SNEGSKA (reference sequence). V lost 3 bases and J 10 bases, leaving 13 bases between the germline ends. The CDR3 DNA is TGCAGTGCTAGGGGTAGGGGTCAATCACCCCTCCACTTT. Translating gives CSARGRGQSPLHF.

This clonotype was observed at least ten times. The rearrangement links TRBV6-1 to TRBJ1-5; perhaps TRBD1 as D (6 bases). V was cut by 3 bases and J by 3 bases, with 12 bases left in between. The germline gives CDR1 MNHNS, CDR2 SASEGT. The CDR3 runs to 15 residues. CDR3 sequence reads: CASSEVAGANQPQHF. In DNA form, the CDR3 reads TGTGCCAGCAGTGAGGTTGCGGGGGCCAATCAGCCCCAGCATTTT.

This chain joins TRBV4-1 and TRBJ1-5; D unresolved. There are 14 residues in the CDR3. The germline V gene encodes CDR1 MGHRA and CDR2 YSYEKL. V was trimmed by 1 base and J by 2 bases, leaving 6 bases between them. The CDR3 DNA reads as TGCGCCAGCAGCCAAGCGGTAGGCAATCAGCCCCAGCATTTT. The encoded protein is CASSQAVGNQPQHF.